This T cell receptor beta chain was identified in a study of blood T cells in healthy people across ages. Whole-study findings and limits: Older age went with lower TCR beta diversity per million T cells, in a roughly linear way.

This clonotype was detected a few times. Its antigen remains unknown. Germline values: CDR1 DFQATT, CDR2 SNEGSKA (reference sequence). This CDR3 has 14 amino acids. Trimming removed 3 bases from V and 12 bases from J, with 21 bases in between. Together with a sample-barcoded 5' primer, a J-beta primer mix was included in a second PCR lasting about 7 to 12 cycles. From the 5' RACE reads, TCRdb called clonotypes with MiXCR, one entry per CDR3 protein. The sample shows about 1.6 million distinct CDR3 sequences, about 35% of them seen only once. Input material: blood. The receptor was isolated from a woman aged 30 to 39 in good health. The chain couples TRBV20-1 to TRBJ2-1; tentatively, D is TRBD2 (6 bases). This chain's CDR3 is CSASVAGYNVGQFF. The DNA of the CDR3 is TGCAGTGCTAGCGTTGCGGGATACAATGTTGGGCAGTTCTTC.